This TCR beta chain was captured by sequencing in a study of blood T cell repertoires in COVID-19. Study-level background: The study drew acute and convalescent COVID-19 samples from the United States, Italy and Spain. PBMCs, B-cell-depleted T cells, or T cells provided the cDNA or gDNA that made up the material.

Original processing methods: Amplification with reference gene primers provided the estimates of nucleated cell counts. TCRdb's table, derived via immunoSEQ multiplex PCR, lists solely in-frame clones and lacks some. V and J calls and clone size are those listed in that table; D and trimming were worked out from the DNA. This sample has fewer than 200,000 clones, with roughly nine tenths found just once. This CDR3 contains 20 residues. Germline V CDR1 and CDR2: SGHAT, FQNNGV. Trimming cost V 0 bases and J 2 bases; bases outside gene matches: 17. This chain links TRBV11-2 with TRBJ1-2, with TRBD1 identical over 8 bases. This receptor was identified in a young man who had recovered from COVID-19. Sequences were obtained from peripheral blood. The CDR3 reads CASSLEVGMGRGRRNYGYTF. CDR3 nucleotides: TGTGCCAGCAGCTTAGAGGTTGGGATGGGCAGGGGGCGCCGGAACTATGGCTACACCTTC.